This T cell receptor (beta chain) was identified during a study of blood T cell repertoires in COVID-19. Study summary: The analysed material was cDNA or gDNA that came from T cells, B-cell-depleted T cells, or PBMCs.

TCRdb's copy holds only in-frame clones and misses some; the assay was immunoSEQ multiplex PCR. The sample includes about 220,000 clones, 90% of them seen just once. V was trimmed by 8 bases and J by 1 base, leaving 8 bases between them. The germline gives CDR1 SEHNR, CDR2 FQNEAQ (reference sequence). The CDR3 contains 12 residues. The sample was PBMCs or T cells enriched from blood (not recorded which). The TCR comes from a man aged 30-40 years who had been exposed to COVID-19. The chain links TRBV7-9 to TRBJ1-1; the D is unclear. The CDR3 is CASQVSNTEAFF. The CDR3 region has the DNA TGTGCCAGCCAGGTTTCGAACACTGAAGCTTTCTTT.